Each of the 10 T cell receptor beta chains below was sequenced from the same sample in a study of identical twins. A single record per CDR3 protein comes from TCRdb applying MiXCR to the 5' RACE reads. The repertoire holds 1.5 million to 2 million distinct CDR3 sequences, with less than 40% as singletons. The sequencing input was cord blood. Receptor source: a newborn girl in good health.

The table lists this clonotype with a few counts. This rearrangement joins TRBV28 to TRBJ1-2; D call uncertain. Trimming took 6 bases from V and 5 from J, leaving 7 bases between them. The germline gives CDR1 MDHEN, CDR2 SYDVKM. CDR3 length equals 11 residues. The CDR3 DNA sequence: TGTGCCAGCAGGGGAAAATATGGCTACACCTTC. It is translated as CASRGKYGYTF.

The chain recombines TRBV7-8 with TRBJ2-1; tentative D call: TRBD2 (5 bases). The J call may be mistaken, given a closer DNA end match to TRBJ2-7. The germline V gene has CDR1 SGHVS and CDR2 FQNEAQ. The CDR3 extends over 14 amino acids. This CDR3 reads CASSLARADYEQYF. In DNA, the CDR3 is TGTGCCAGCAGCTTAGCGCGGGCAGACTACGAGCAGTACTTC.

V usage is TRBV20-1 and J usage is TRBJ2-1, with no clear D. Looked up from germline, CDR1 is DFQATT and CDR2 is SNEGSKA (reference sequence). Trimming stripped 8 bases from V and 6 bases from J, with 11 bases between. The CDR3 totals 11 residues. In DNA form, the CDR3 reads TGCAGTCCTTCTAATGGCAATGAGCAGTTCTTC. Protein sequence: CSPSNGNEQFF.

This clonotype was picked up a small number of times. The chain uses TRBV9 and TRBJ2-4, with 9 positions matching TRBD1. The DNA end is more similar to TRBJ2-7, so the J call may be wrong. There are 14 residues in the CDR3. Germline CDR1 reads SGDLS; CDR2 reads YYNGEE. CDR3 region: CASSVVQGANEQYF. For the CDR3, the DNA is TGTGCCAGCAGCGTAGTACAGGGGGCGAACGAGCAGTACTTC.

The chain couples TRBV10-3 to TRBJ2-3, with D unclear. This CDR3 is built from 14 residues. The V and J ends lost 4 bases and 2 bases respectively, with 10 bases between them. In germline, CDR1 is ENHRY, CDR2 SYGVKD. CDR3 in amino acids: CAISVGRNTDTQYF. The CDR3 bases are TGTGCCATCAGTGTTGGCAGGAACACAGATACGCAGTATTTT.

Note on this clonotype: Mismatch with germline at one junction end may stem from a read error. This sequence joins TRBV10-3 and TRBJ2-3, with 9 bases lining up with TRBD1. CDR3 length: 14 amino acids. The V gene's germline CDR1 is ENHRY and CDR2 SYGVKD. CDR3 bases: TGTGCCTTCAGCCAACAGGGGGCGCGGGATACGCAGTATTTT. This gives the protein CAFSQQGARDTQYF.

This clonotype was counted many times. V usage is TRBV6-6 and J usage is TRBJ1-1; maybe TRBD1 (5 bases). Germline V gives CDR1 MNHNY, CDR2 SVGAGI (reference sequence). This CDR3 is built from 10 residues. Trimming removed 4 bases from V and 10 bases from J, with 7 bases in between. In DNA form, the CDR3 reads TGTGCCAGCAGTTCGGGGGGAGCTTTCTTT. As protein: CASSSGGAFF.

The V and J genes are TRBV11-1 and TRBJ2-1; D assignment may be TRBD1 or TRBD2 (5 bases each). V lost 1 base and J 6 bases, leaving 13 bases between the germline ends. The CDR3 sequence is 15 residues long. Germline V lookup: CDR1 SGHAT, CDR2 FQDESV (reference sequence). CDR3 sequence (DNA): TGTGCCAGCAGCTTAGTTGGGGGAGTGGGCAATGAGCAGTTCTTC. This translates into CASSLVGGVGNEQFF.

The table lists this clonotype with a few counts. The rearrangement links TRBV5-1 to TRBJ2-1; perhaps D is TRBD1 or TRBD2 (5 bases each). The DNA end favors TRBJ2-7, so the J call may be wrong. The CDR3 consists of 15 residues. Germline V lookup: CDR1 SGHRS, CDR2 YFSETQ. The CDR3 protein is CASSLAGTAYNEQYF. CDR3 nucleotide sequence: TGCGCCAGCAGCTTGGCCGGGACGGCCTACAATGAGCAGTACTTC.

This clonotype was picked up a small number of times. The chain recombines TRBV27 with TRBJ2-5; 7 positions match TRBD1. The DNA end favors TRBJ2-7, so the J call may be wrong. Germline V gene data show CDR1 as MNHEY and CDR2 as SMNVEV (reference sequence). This CDR3 region has 15 residues. As DNA, the CDR3 is TGTGCCAGCAGTTTACGCGGCAGGGGGTTCTACGAGCAGTACTTC. Amino acids: CASSLRGRGFYEQYF.